The sequence of this T cell receptor (beta chain) was determined in a study of OX40 agonist ivuxolimab in advanced cancers. Drawing of blood for sampling happened at baseline, at cycle 4 day 1, and at cycle 7 day 1. Profiled with immunoSEQ multiplex PCR; TCRdb holds only in-frame clones, not every one. The sample carries tens of thousands of clones, under 90% recorded once. CDR3 length equals 12 residues. V was trimmed by 9 bases and J by 6 bases, leaving 12 bases between them. Germline V gene sequence: CDR1 LNHDA, CDR2 SQIVND (reference sequence). General study results and limits: CD4+ and CD8+ blood T cells expanded clonally by week 6 at 0.1 to 3.0 mg/kg.

This clone has just one count. The antigen remains unidentified. This sequence originates from an adult with an advanced solid tumor such as melanoma, head and neck, liver or kidney cancer. This material consisted of CD4+ or CD8+ T cells sorted from blood, taken in a trial of the OX40 agonist ivuxolimab. The chain recombines TRBV19 with TRBJ1-5; D uncertain. As DNA, the CDR3 is TGTGCCAGCACTGTTTTTGGTCAGCCCCAGCATTTT. Residues: CASTVFGQPQHF.